One sample yielded the 27 T cell receptor beta chains listed below, sequenced in a study of CXCR3-negative and CXCR3-positive naive CD8 T cells (dated by TCRdb to the late 2010s). The study at large found these results: Compared with CXCR3-negative naive cells, CXCR3-positive naive cells had TRB CDR3s with higher hydrophobicity (lower Kidera factor 4), lower energy, and higher strength and volume indices.

Their antigens are not known. The sequencer listed for this sample is NextSeq 550. The Human TCR Profiling Kit (MiLaboratory) was used to prepare UMI-labeled 5' RACE TRB cDNA libraries. The reads underwent TCRdb reprocessing, giving one record for each CDR3 protein sequence and no DNA. This sample's table has entries for approximately 140,000 distinct CDR3 sequences. The top ten constitute 0.25% to 0.3% of the sample. Material: naive CXCR3+ CD8+ T cells from blood. The cell subset or site label for this specimen denotes: CD45RO-CCR7+CD27+CD95- naive CD8+ T cells expressing CXCR3 (TNR3+). Source of these receptors: a human donor in good health. Some clones in this sample may be carry-over from other donors' samples.

This chain uses TRBV2 with TRBJ2-5; TCRdb reports TRBD2, a call that lacks DNA to check it against. Germline lookup yields CDR1 SNHLY and CDR2 FYNNEI. The CDR3 is made up of 16 amino acids. The chain's CDR3 is CASSSPSGSFQETQYF.

This rearrangement joins TRBV11-3 to TRBJ2-2; TCRdb gives TRBD1 as the D gene, but with no DNA this cannot be confirmed. The CDR3 loop spans 16 amino acids. Germline CDR1 reads SGHNT; CDR2 reads YENEEA. The CDR3 loop is CASSLAAGLNTGELFF. Filled out from reference TRBV11-3 and TRBJ2-2, the complete variable domain reads EAGVVQSPRYKIIEKKQPVAFWCNPISGHNTLYWYLQNLGQGPELLIRYENEEAVDDSQLPKDRFSAERLKGVDSTLKIQPAELGDSAVYLCASSLAAGLNTGELFFGEGSRLTVL.

The genes are TRBV20-1 and TRBJ2-7; TCRdb names TRBD1, which stays unverified in the absence of DNA. This CDR3 comprises 12 residues. Germline V gene data show CDR1 as DFQATT and CDR2 as SNEGSKA (reference sequence). CDR3: CSARDRGYEQCF.

This chain uses TRBV5-1 with TRBJ2-7; the TRBD2 assignment by TCRdb is unverifiable without DNA. This CDR3 has 15 amino acids. CDR1 and CDR2 from the germline V gene are SGHRS and YFSETQ. The CDR3 loop is CASSFGLAGVYEQYF.

The CDR3 here is CASSQEGSTDTQYF. The chain combines TRBV4-1 with TRBJ2-3. Looked up from germline, CDR1 is MGHRA and CDR2 is YSYEKL. This CDR3 has 14 amino acids.

The chain carries TRBV6-5 and TRBJ2-7; checking the TCRdb D call of TRBD2 is not possible without DNA. Germline V lookup: CDR1 MNHEY, CDR2 SVGAGI. The CDR3 covers 14 residues. This CDR3 is CASTSGREWYEQYF.

The chain couples TRBV12-3 or TRBV12-4 to TRBJ2-1; the TCRdb call, TRBD2, lacks DNA for checking. The CDR3 is 13 amino acids. This CDR3 reads CASTPLGLAEQFF.

This chain links TRBV27 with TRBJ1-1. The CDR3 has 14 residues. Germline CDR1 and CDR2: MNHEY and SMNVEV (reference sequence). CDR3 region: CASSFGLTNTEAFF.

The CDR3 sequence is CASSESIRFGKQPQHF. The chain has TRBV10-2 and TRBJ1-5. The germline gives CDR1 WSHSY, CDR2 SAAADI. CDR3 size: 16 residues.

The V and J genes are TRBV5-1 and TRBJ2-7; TCRdb selects TRBD1, and the lack of DNA leaves this call unchecked. CDR3 size: 14 residues. Germline V gene data show CDR1 as SGHRS and CDR2 as YFSETQ. This CDR3 is CASSLRGWAYEQYF.

The chain employs TRBV5-1 and TRBJ2-3; TCRdb's assignment of TRBD1 cannot be checked, as there is no DNA. The CDR3 spans 15 residues. CDR1 and CDR2 (germline): SGHRS, YFSETQ. CDR3 protein: CASSPPGRRGDTQYF.

The chain joins TRBV29-1 to TRBJ1-1; TCRdb outputs TRBD1, but without DNA this stays unchecked. The CDR3 spans 14 residues. Germline values: CDR1 SQVTM, CDR2 ANQGSEA. The CDR3 region is CSVGFEGAGTEAFF. Using reference TRBV29-1 and TRBJ1-1 for the parts outside the CDR3, the full variable domain is SAVISQKPSRDICQRGTSLTIQCQVDSQVTMMFWYRQQPGQSLTLIATANQGSEATYESGFVIDKFPISRPNLTFSTLTVSNMSPEDSSIYLCSVGFEGAGTEAFFGQGTRLTVV.

The V and J genes are TRBV16 and TRBJ2-1; TCRdb gives TRBD2 as the D gene, but with no DNA this cannot be confirmed. The CDR3 has 16 amino acids. Looked up from germline, CDR1 is KGHSY and CDR2 is FQNENV. This CDR3 is CASSQFISGAYNEQFF.

The J gene is TRBJ2-7, the V gene TRBV20-1; TCRdb reports TRBD1, a call that lacks DNA to check it against. Germline loops: CDR1 DFQATT, CDR2 SNEGSKA (reference sequence). The CDR3 contains 13 residues. CDR3 protein: CSARAGQGYEQYF.

The chain employs TRBV14 and TRBJ2-1; TCRdb designates TRBD2, a call that cannot be tested without DNA. The length of the CDR3 is 14 residues. The germline gives CDR1 SGHDN, CDR2 FVKESK. The CDR3 sequence is CASSGTTSYNEQFF.

V usage is TRBV11-2 and J usage is TRBJ2-1. CDR3 size: 16 residues. The germline V gene has CDR1 SGHAT and CDR2 FQNNGV. The CDR3 sequence is CASSPQSQGLYNEQFF.

This chain joins TRBV6-5 and TRBJ2-1; TCRdb outputs TRBD2, but without DNA this stays unchecked. Germline CDR1 reads MNHEY; CDR2 reads SVGAGI. The CDR3 runs to 16 residues. The CDR3 region is CASSPGPFSSYNEQFF.

CDR3: CASGPGGNEQFF. The chain combines TRBV19 with TRBJ2-1; TCRdb designates TRBD1, a call that cannot be tested without DNA. CDR3 length equals 12 residues. Germline V gene data show CDR1 as LNHDA and CDR2 as SQIVND (reference sequence).

The chain has TRBV28 and TRBJ1-2; TCRdb picks TRBD1, but there is no DNA to check that call. The germline V gene has CDR1 MDHEN and CDR2 SYDVKM. This CDR3 has 15 residues. This CDR3 reads CASSPLQAPSYGYTF.

The V call is TRBV6-4, the J call TRBJ2-2; TCRdb calls TRBD2, which cannot be checked without DNA. The CDR3 covers 15 residues. The germline gives CDR1 MRHNA, CDR2 SNTAGT. CDR3 sequence: CASRPGTLNTGELFF.

This chain joins TRBV7-2 and TRBJ1-1. This CDR3 is 14 amino acids long. Per germline, CDR1 SGHTA and CDR2 FQGNSA. CDR3 loop: CASSPSYGGAEAFF.

The chain's CDR3 is CATSRSRGGNNEQFF. The chain has TRBV15 and TRBJ2-1; the D call of TRBD1 rests on TCRdb alone, since no DNA is present to check it. Germline V lookup: CDR1 LNHNV, CDR2 YYDKDF (reference sequence). The CDR3 totals 15 residues.

The chain has TRBV7-2 and TRBJ2-3; without DNA, the TCRdb call of TRBD2 cannot be checked. Germline values: CDR1 SGHTA, CDR2 FQGNSA. The length of the CDR3 is 18 residues. The CDR3 sequence: CASSLVITSGSRVDTQYF.

V usage is TRBV5-1 and J usage is TRBJ1-1; TCRdb gives TRBD1 as the D gene, but with no DNA this cannot be confirmed. Germline CDR1 is SGHRS and CDR2 is YFSETQ. This CDR3 is 14 amino acids long. Here the CDR3 reads CASSLLTGGTEAFF.

The chain recombines TRBV9 with TRBJ1-1. From germline, CDR1 is SGDLS and CDR2 YYNGEE. The CDR3 sequence is 13 residues long. CDR3 protein: CASSVGVRTEAFF.

The chain employs TRBV29-1 and TRBJ2-1; TCRdb calls TRBD1, which cannot be checked without DNA. Germline loops: CDR1 SQVTM, CDR2 ANQGSEA. This CDR3 has 11 amino acids. The CDR3 loop is CSVELGVEQFF.

The chain combines TRBV12-3 or TRBV12-4 with TRBJ2-3. The CDR3 loop spans 15 amino acids. CDR3 protein: CASSLRQHYTDTQYF.